These 12 T cell receptor beta chains were sequenced from one sample in a study of shared clonotypes between healthy human individuals. Using immunoSEQ multiplex PCR, the repertoire was profiled, and TCRdb retains in-frame clones only, with some absent. Among 800,000 to 1,200,000 clones listed, around three quarters were seen once. The sequencing input was memory CD4+ T cells from PBMCs. Subset defined: CD45RA-negative fraction. These receptors originate from a man in his late teens or twenties in good health. Some clones in this sample may be carry-over from other donors' samples.

There are a few counts of this clone. Other DNA sequences from this sample encode an identical CDR3 as well. The gene calls are TRBV28 and TRBJ1-2; no clear D. The CDR3 sequence is 13 residues long. Germline CDR1 MDHEN, CDR2 SYDVKM. The V end lost 2 bases, the J end lost 2 bases, and 6 bases lay between the germline ends. CDR3 region: CASSLGPNYGYTF. The CDR3 coding sequence is TGTGCCAGCAGTTTAGGACCAAACTATGGCTACACCTTC.

The V and J genes are TRBV6-5 and TRBJ1-2; the match to TRBD1 covers 7 bases. The germline CDR1 and CDR2 sequences are MNHEY and SVGAGI. The CDR3 runs 13 residues. Losses at the gene ends were 6 bases for V and 5 bases for J; bases not matched to a gene: 6. DNA for the CDR3: TGTGCCAGCAGCTATGACAGGGATTATGGCTACACCTTC. Translation: CASSYDRDYGYTF.

The chain recombines TRBV19 with TRBJ2-1; D might be TRBD1 (6 bases). The CDR3 totals 16 residues. V lost 4 bases and J lost 1, with 14 bases in between. The germline V gene has CDR1 LNHDA and CDR2 SQIVND (reference sequence). Here the CDR3 DNA reads TGTGCCAGTAGTACCTCAGGGGTATGGTCCTACAATGAGCAGTTCTTC. Translated: CASSTSGVWSYNEQFF. Filled out from reference TRBV19 and TRBJ2-1, the complete variable domain reads DGGITQSPKYLFRKEGQNVTLSCEQNLNHDAMYWYRQDPGQGLRLIYYSQIVNDFQKGDIAEGYSVSREKKESFPLTVTSAQKNPTAFYLCASSTSGVWSYNEQFFGPGTRLTVL.

The chain employs TRBV27 and TRBJ2-7, with unresolved D. The CDR3 is made up of 12 amino acids. V was pared by 8 bases and J by 6 bases, with 14 bases between. Germline-derived CDR1 and CDR2 are MNHEY and SMNVEV (reference sequence). The CDR3 DNA sequence: TGTGCCAGCGCAGACCTCCCACGCGAGCAGTACTTC. Translated: CASADLPREQYF.

The J gene is TRBJ2-7, the V gene TRBV7-8; D is perhaps TRBD2 (6 bases). The germline V gene has CDR1 SGHVS and CDR2 FQNEAQ. The length of the CDR3 is 14 residues. Trimming stripped 7 bases from V and 2 bases from J, with 15 bases between. CDR3 sequence reads: CASNTGLPPYEQYF. CDR3 in DNA: TGTGCCAGCAACACGGGACTGCCCCCCTACGAGCAGTACTTC.

The CDR3 DNA is TGTGCCAGCAGTTTGTGGGGTGCGGTCACCGGGGAGCTGTTTTTT. Protein product: CASSLWGAVTGELFF. V gene TRBV28 combines with J gene TRBJ2-2; no reliable D call. The CDR3 has 15 amino acids. V was cut by 3 bases and J by 4 bases, with 12 bases left in between. Germline V lookup: CDR1 MDHEN, CDR2 SYDVKM.

The chain's CDR3 is CASGFLDRDNEQFF. In DNA form, the CDR3 reads TGTGCTAGTGGTTTCCTGGACAGGGACAATGAGCAGTTCTTC. The rearrangement joins TRBV12-5 to TRBJ2-1; 8 bases agree with TRBD1. V lost 3 bases, J lost 5 bases, and 3 bases stayed unmatched. The germline gives CDR1 LGHNT, CDR2 FRNRAP. The CDR3 is 14 residues long.

The sample holds many counts of this clone. The CDR3 DNA sequence: TGCGCCAGCAGCTCGGAACAGGGAAGGACTGAAGCTTTCTTT. As protein: CASSSEQGRTEAFF. The J gene is TRBJ1-1, the V gene TRBV5-1; TRBD1 is a possible D gene (6 bases). The germline V gene has CDR1 SGHRS and CDR2 YFSETQ. V dropped 3 bases and J dropped 5 bases, with 14 bases sitting between them. CDR3 length equals 14 residues.

The chain carries TRBV18 and TRBJ2-7; weak D call: TRBD2 (5 bases). Trimming took 0 bases from V and 6 from J, leaving 12 bases between them. Germline V gives CDR1 KGHSH, CDR2 LQKENI. CDR3 size: 14 residues. The CDR3 region has the DNA TGTGCCAGCTCACCACCGGGAGTCCCCCCCGAGCAGTACTTC. Its translation: CASSPPGVPPEQYF.

The chain recombines TRBV7-9 with TRBJ1-1, with 10 bases that match TRBD1. Germline V CDR1 and CDR2: SEHNR, FQNEAQ (reference sequence). The CDR3 is made up of 13 amino acids. Losses at the gene ends were 6 bases for V and 10 bases for J; bases not matched to a gene: 8. CDR3 coding DNA: TGTGCCAGCAGTTCTGGACAGGGGGGCGGAGCTTTCTTT. Protein sequence: CASSSGQGGGAFF.

The chain employs TRBV7-2 and TRBJ2-7, with 10 bases matching TRBD1. The CDR3 length is 15 residues. Unmatched junction bases numbered 7, after V lost 3 bases and J lost 5 bases. Germline V gene sequence: CDR1 SGHTA, CDR2 FQGNSA. As DNA, the CDR3 is TGTGCCAGCAGCTTGACAGGGGGCAGGGGAGACGAGCAGTACTTC. Its protein product is CASSLTGGRGDEQYF.

The rearrangement links TRBV15 to TRBJ1-5; possible D gene TRBD1, 5 bases. V was cut by 0 bases and J by 7 bases, with 13 bases left in between. The CDR3 sequence is 15 residues long. Germline V gene sequence: CDR1 LNHNV, CDR2 YYDKDF (reference sequence). CDR3 region: CATSRESTRGQPQHF. The DNA of the CDR3 is TGTGCCACCAGCAGAGAATCGACCCGGGGGCAGCCCCAGCATTTT.